Listed below are T cell receptor beta chains from one sample, sequenced in a study of cytomegalovirus exposure and HLA in healthy donors. Here immunoSEQ multiplex PCR was the method, and the copy in TCRdb shows in-frame clones only, minus some. The table lists hundreds of thousands of clones, approximately 84% of them singletons, with about 0.58% in the top ten. The specimen was PBMCs. The receptor source for this set is a woman between 35 and 50 years old in good health and CMV-seronegative. CDR3s include the opening cysteine and the closing phenylalanine or tryptophan. D genes are given only for firm matches. Clone size is stated in some rows and not others, as once, few, many or a class when expanded.

TRBJ2-7,TRBD1,TRBV6-6,NA,TGTGCCAGCAGTTACTCGGGCCAGGGGGCCTACGAGCAGTACTTC,CASSYSGQGAYEQYF
TRBJ1-1,NA,TRBV13,NA,TGTGCCAGCAGCATGAGAGTGAACACTGAAGCTTTCTTT,CASSMRVNTEAFF
TRBJ1-6,NA,TRBV28,once,TGTGCCAGCAGCTTCCGCTCCTATAATTCACCCCTCCACTTT,CASSFRSYNSPLHF
TRBJ1-6,TRBD1,TRBV14,NA,TGTGCCAGCAGCCAGAGGGACAGAGACAGCTCCTATAATTCACCCCTCCACTTT,CASSQRDRDSSYNSPLHF
TRBJ1-5,NA,TRBV6-5,NA,TGTGCCAGCACCAAGGGGGTTCAGCCCCAGCATTTT,CASTKGVQPQHF
TRBJ1-4,TRBD1,TRBV15,NA,TGTGCCACCAGCAAAGGACAGGGCCTTAATGAAAAACTGTTTTTT,CATSKGQGLNEKLFF
TRBJ1-5,NA,TRBV15,once,TGTGCCACCAGCATGTTGGGGGGTCAGCCCCAGCATTTT,CATSMLGGQPQHF
TRBJ1-1,NA,TRBV7-3,NA,TGTGCCAGCAGCTTCCAGGGTGGCGAAGCTTTCTTT,CASSFQGGEAFF
TRBJ2-1,NA,TRBV7-9,NA,TGTGCCAGCAGCTTAGTGGTCAGGTACAATGAGCAGTTCTTC,CASSLVVRYNEQFF
TRBJ2-1,TRBD1,TRBV30,few,TGTGCCTGCACCAGGGGGAATGAGCAGTTCTTC,CACTRGNEQFF
TRBJ1-4,NA,TRBV14,NA,TGTGCCAGCAGCCAAGGGCAGGGGCTGTTTTTT,CASSQGQGLFF
TRBJ1-2,TRBD1,TRBV19,NA,TGTGCCAGCACCTGGACAGGGGGCGCGTATGGCTACACCTTC,CASTWTGGAYGYTF
TRBJ2-5,NA,TRBV15,NA,TGTGCCACCAGCAGAGATCGGGCAGGGCAAGAGACCCAGTACTTC,CATSRDRAGQETQYF
TRBJ2-3,NA,TRBV27,NA,TGTGCCAGCAGTTTCTGGGGGGTCACAGATACGCAGTATTTT,CASSFWGVTDTQYF
TRBJ1-6,NA,TRBV10-3,NA,TGTGCCATCAGTGAGTCCAAGGGGAACTATAATTCACCCCTCCACTTT,CAISESKGNYNSPLHF
TRBJ1-2,TRBD1,TRBV11-3,NA,TGTGCCAGCAGCGCCGGACAGGGCAGCGGCTACACCTTC,CASSAGQGSGYTF
TRBJ1-3,NA,TRBV2,NA,TGTGCCAGCAGTGATCGGGGGTATGGAAACACCATATATTTT,CASSDRGYGNTIYF
TRBJ2-3,NA,TRBV28,NA,TGTGCCAGCAGCACGCCGGGGGTAGATACGCAGTATTTT,CASSTPGVDTQYF
TRBJ2-2,NA,TRBV29-1,NA,TGCAGCGTTGGGACTGGGAACACCGGGGAGCTGTTTTTT,CSVGTGNTGELFF
TRBJ2-3,TRBD2,TRBV5-8,NA,TGTGCCCGCCCCACCATAACTAGCGGGGGGACGGGGGCAGATACGCAGTATTTT,CARPTITSGGTGADTQYF
TRBJ2-7,NA,TRBV11-3,NA,TGTGCCAGCAGCTTATTGCTAGGCTTAACGCACGAGCAGTACTTC,CASSLLLGLTHEQYF
TRBJ1-1,TRBD1,TRBV5-1,NA,TGCGCCAGCAGCAAGGGACAGGCGGGCACTGAAGCTTTCTTT,CASSKGQAGTEAFF
TRBJ2-3,NA,TRBV27,NA,TGTGCCACCGCACAGGAGACATCGGATACGCAGTATTTT,CATAQETSDTQYF
TRBJ2-2,NA,TRBV9,NA,TGTGCCAGCAGCGTAGACGAGGGTGACACCGGGGAGCTGTTTTTT,CASSVDEGDTGELFF
TRBJ1-2,NA,TRBV18,NA,TGTGCCAGCTCACCCACGACAGAAACCTATGGCTACACCTTC,CASSPTTETYGYTF
TRBJ1-2,TRBD1,TRBV29-1,NA,TGCAGCGTTGAGGGACAGGCGGATGGCTACACCTTC,CSVEGQADGYTF
TRBJ2-5,NA,TRBV28,NA,TGTGCCAGCAGTTCGGGACTTACCATTCAAGAGACCCAGTACTTC,CASSSGLTIQETQYF
TRBJ1-2,TRBD1,TRBV25-1,NA,TGTGCCAGCAGTGAGGGGACAGACTATGGCTACACCTTC,CASSEGTDYGYTF
TRBJ1-1,NA,TRBV6-5,NA,TGTGCCAGCAGTTACTCACGGCAGGGATCCAACACTGAAGCTTTCTTT,CASSYSRQGSNTEAFF
TRBJ2-7,NA,TRBV29-1,NA,TGCAGCGCTTCCGGGGGCTACGAGCAGTACTTC,CSASGGYEQYF
TRBJ2-5,NA,TRBV2,NA,TGTGCCAGCATCATACAAGGGGTTGTGGGAGAGACCCAGTACTTC,CASIIQGVVGETQYF
TRBJ1-2,TRBD1,TRBV27,NA,TGTGCCAGCAGAGACAGGGGGACCGCTGGCTACACCTTC,CASRDRGTAGYTF
TRBJ2-1,TRBD2,TRBV7-9,once,TGTGCCAGCAGCTTTCACGGACTAGCGGGGGCGGATGAGCAGTTCTTC,CASSFHGLAGADEQFF
TRBJ1-2,NA,TRBV6-1,NA,TGTGCCAGCAGAGTTATCAGCTATGGCTACACCTTC,CASRVISYGYTF
TRBJ1-1,NA,TRBV7-2,NA,TGTGCCAGCAGCTCCCCCCAGGGTTTGGGCACTGAAGCTTTCTTT,CASSSPQGLGTEAFF
TRBJ2-3,TRBD1,TRBV5-1,NA,TGCGCCAGCAGCTTCAAGACAGGGTCAGATACGCAGTATTTT,CASSFKTGSDTQYF
TRBJ1-2,NA,TRBV5-1,NA,TGCGCCAGCAGCTTGGCTGTAGCTGGCTACACCTTC,CASSLAVAGYTF
TRBJ2-7,TRBD1,TRBV11-2,NA,TGTGCCAGCAGCTCCGGGACAGGGACTACCTACGAGCAGTACTTC,CASSSGTGTTYEQYF
TRBJ2-1,TRBD2,TRBV19,NA,TGTGCCAGTAGTATCGCGGGGGGAAACAATGAGCAGTTCTTC,CASSIAGGNNEQFF
TRBJ1-2,NA,TRBV7-2,NA,TGTGCCAGCAGCTCCGCAGGAGTCACGGTCGGAGGGGGCTACACCTTC,CASSSAGVTVGGGYTF